The 10 T cell receptor beta chains below come from one sample, sequenced in a study of cytomegalovirus exposure and HLA in healthy donors. Primers for the PCR totalled 60 Vbeta and 13 Jbeta. Clones were read by immunoSEQ multiplex PCR, and TCRdb kept only the in-frame ones, dropping some. The table has just over 150,000 clones, approximately 86% seen once. The material sequenced was PBMCs. The receptors derive from a woman between 18 and 30 years old in good health and CMV-seronegative.

This clone is a singleton in its sample. V and J are TRBV11-2 and TRBJ2-7; TRBD1 matches at 7 bases. CDR3 length equals 15 residues. The V segment lost 6 bases and the J segment 2 bases; nucleotides outside the gene matches: 10. CDR1 is SGHAT, CDR2 FQNNGV, per germline. DNA for the CDR3: TGTGCCAGCAGAGAAACAGGGGTCCCCACCTACGAGCAGTACTTC. This translates into CASRETGVPTYEQYF.

V and J are TRBV4-1 and TRBJ1-5, with D tentatively TRBD1 (5 bases). The V end lost 3 bases, the J end lost 2 bases, and 11 bases lay between the germline ends. CDR3 size: 15 residues. The germline V gene has CDR1 MGHRA and CDR2 YSYEKL. CDR3 residues: CASSQEGDGNQPQHF. CDR3 nucleotides: TGCGCCAGCAGCCAGGAAGGGGATGGCAATCAGCCCCAGCATTTT.

The chain recombines TRBV19 with TRBJ1-1; 9 positions agree with TRBD1. V shed 0 bases and J 4 bases; nucleotides not matched to a gene: 12. Germline V gene lookup returns CDR1 LNHDA and CDR2 SQIVND (reference sequence). The CDR3 consists of 18 residues. CDR3 sequence (DNA): TGTGCCAGTAGTATAGACCCTTGGGACAGGGCTGGGTCCACTGAAGCTTTCTTT. Its protein product is CASSIDPWDRAGSTEAFF.

The chain uses TRBV28 and TRBJ2-1, with D unclear. The V end lost 3 bases, the J end lost 6 bases, and 6 bases lay between the germline ends. The CDR3 is 12 amino acids. Germline values: CDR1 MDHEN, CDR2 SYDVKM. CDR3 sequence reads: CASSFLGNEQFF. In DNA, the CDR3 is TGTGCCAGCAGTTTTCTAGGCAATGAGCAGTTCTTC.

This chain connects TRBV29-1 to TRBJ1-2, with 7 nucleotides matching TRBD1. This CDR3 spans 15 amino acids. V was clipped by 2 bases and J by 5 bases; unmatched bases: 11. Germline V CDR1 and CDR2: SQVTM, ANQGSEA. The CDR3 loop is CSVETGALRAYGYTF. The CDR3 nucleotides are TGCAGCGTTGAAACAGGGGCATTAAGGGCATATGGCTACACCTTC. Full variable domain (remainder filled in from reference TRBV29-1 and TRBJ1-2): SAVISQKPSRDICQRGTSLTIQCQVDSQVTMMFWYRQQPGQSLTLIATANQGSEATYESGFVIDKFPISRPNLTFSTLTVSNMSPEDSSIYLCSVETGALRAYGYTFGSGTRLTVV.

The chain employs TRBV10-1 and TRBJ1-5, with D possibly TRBD1 on 5 matching bases. Germline V gene sequence: CDR1 WNHNN, CDR2 SYGVQD (reference sequence). V lost 6 bases and J 1 base, leaving 19 bases between the germline ends. This CDR3 has 17 amino acids. CDR3: CASSGLAGLRSNQPQHF. The DNA for the CDR3 is TGCGCCAGCAGCGGCCTGGCAGGGTTGAGGAGCAATCAGCCCCAGCATTTT.

This clone was detected only once. This chain uses TRBV4-1 with TRBJ1-1; 12 nucleotides agree with TRBD1. The CDR3 spans 15 residues. Germline V gene sequence: CDR1 MGHRA, CDR2 YSYEKL. Trimming cost V 8 bases and J 6 bases; bases outside gene matches: 10. The CDR3 spells CASAGTGGDRAEAFF. The CDR3 bases are TGCGCCAGCGCCGGGACAGGGGGCGATCGCGCTGAAGCTTTCTTT.

This chain joins TRBV9 and TRBJ2-6, with a possible D match to TRBD1 (5 bases). Germline loops: CDR1 SGDLS, CDR2 YYNGEE. This CDR3 is built from 16 residues. The V and J ends lost 0 bases and 0 bases respectively, with 7 bases between them. CDR3 region: CASSVGQFSGANVLTF. The DNA for the CDR3 is TGTGCCAGCAGCGTAGGACAGTTCTCTGGGGCCAACGTCCTGACTTTC. Using reference TRBV9 and TRBJ2-6 for the parts outside the CDR3, the full variable domain is DSGVTQTPKHLITATGQRVTLRCSPRSGDLSVYWYQQSLDQGLQFLIQYYNGEERAKGNILERFSAQQFPDLHSELNLSSLELGDSALYFCASSVGQFSGANVLTFGAGSRLTVL.

The chain recombines TRBV29-1 with TRBJ1-2; tentative D call: TRBD1 (6 bases). Germline loops: CDR1 SQVTM, CDR2 ANQGSEA. This CDR3 is 13 amino acids long. Deletions cut 3 bases from V and 3 bases from J, with 11 bases between. The CDR3, as DNA: TGCAGCGTTGACAGACAGGATTACTATGGCTACACCTTC. It encodes CSVDRQDYYGYTF.

This chain joins TRBV28 and TRBJ1-2; maybe TRBD1 (5 bases). The germline V and J ends were trimmed by 7 bases and 0 bases, with 15 bases remaining between them. The CDR3 is made up of 15 amino acids. Per the germline V gene, CDR1 is MDHEN and CDR2 is SYDVKM. CDR3 amino acids: CASKTGEATNYGYTF. DNA for the CDR3: TGTGCCAGCAAAACGGGGGAGGCGACTAACTATGGCTACACCTTC.